The rows below give T cell receptor beta chains drawn from one sample of a study of T cell repertoires in cytomegalovirus infection. TCRdb processed the reads anew with MiXCR; each CDR3 protein has one entry. The sample holds hundreds of thousands of distinct CDR3 sequences; over 9% are singletons and the top ten take roughly 10%. Material for sequencing was PBMCs. Receptor source: a human donor in good health (CMV status not recorded). Some clones in this sample may be carry-over from other donors' samples. Each CDR3 is given with its conserved first and last residue. D genes are given only for firm matches. For some rows the clone size is stated as once, few or many, or as a class when expanded; others skip it.

TRBV7-9,TRBD1,TRBJ1-5,few,14,CASSPGQGGEPQHF,TGTGCCAGCAGCCCGGGACAGGGAGGGGAGCCCCAGCATTTT
TRBV6-2/TRBV6-3,TRBD2,TRBJ2-1,-,16,CASGPGGTFSYNEQFF,TGTGCCAGCGGCCCGGGGGGGACCTTCTCCTACAATGAGCAGTTCTTC
TRBV12-3/TRBV12-4,-,TRBJ1-5,many,15,CASSHTNPSNQPQHF,TGTGCCAGCAGCCATACTAACCCTAGCAATCAGCCCCAGCATTTT
TRBV14,-,TRBJ2-1,once,15,CASSQGMGMANEQFF,TGTGCCAGCAGCCAAGGGATGGGAATGGCGAATGAGCAGTTCTTC
TRBV28,TRBD1,TRBJ1-5,many,13,CASRTGGYQPQHF,TGTGCCAGCAGGACAGGGGGCTATCAGCCCCAGCATTTT
TRBV11-2,TRBD2,TRBJ2-1,-,15,CASSLEASGAIEQFF,TGTGCCAGCAGCTTAGAGGCTAGCGGGGCCATTGAGCAGTTCTTC
TRBV15,-,TRBJ2-1,many,16,CATSRDHGGVGYEQFF,TGTGCCACCAGCAGAGATCACGGGGGAGTAGGCTATGAGCAGTTCTTC
TRBV7-2,-,TRBJ2-5,many,14,CASSFFGHQETQYF,TGTGCCAGCAGCTTTTTCGGGCACCAAGAGACCCAGTACTTC
TRBV6-2/TRBV6-3,TRBD2,TRBJ2-2,-,16,CASSHPLAGGPGELFF,TGTGCCAGCAGCCACCCCCTAGCGGGGGGGCCCGGGGAGCTGTTTTTT
TRBV27,TRBD1,TRBJ1-6,few,14,CASGAGTENSPLHF,TGTGCCAGCGGCGCCGGGACAGAGAATTCACCCCTCCACTTT
TRBV2,-,TRBJ2-1,few,16,CASSEEGVVSYNEQFF,TGTGCCAGCAGTGAAGAGGGGGTAGTCTCCTACAATGAGCAGTTCTTC
TRBV19,TRBD1,TRBJ2-7,many,15,CASSIQGAPFYEQYF,TGTGCCAGTAGTATTCAGGGGGCTCCGTTTTACGAGCAGTACTTC
TRBV7-9,-,TRBJ2-3,-,14,CASRDSGTLDTQYF,TGTGCCAGCAGGGATTCCGGGACTCTAGATACGCAGTATTTT
TRBV7-9,-,TRBJ2-3,many,15,CASSLTDGQADTQYF,TGTGCCAGCAGCCTCACGGACGGCCAGGCAGATACGCAGTATTTT
TRBV7-2,TRBD2,TRBJ2-5,many,16,CASKPLAGSRGETQYF,TGTGCCAGCAAACCTCTAGCGGGGAGTCGAGGGGAGACCCAGTACTTC
TRBV28,TRBD1,TRBJ1-2,-,14,CASSVQGGNYGYTF,TGTGCCAGCAGTGTCCAGGGGGGGAACTATGGCTACACCTTC
TRBV7-9,TRBD1,TRBJ2-1,many,16,CASSLSGDRGKNEQFF,TGTGCCAGCAGCTTAAGCGGGGACAGGGGGAAAAATGAGCAGTTCTTC
TRBV18,-,TRBJ2-5,many,15,CASSPPDTLGETQYF,TGTGCCAGCTCACCACCTGACACCCTTGGGGAGACCCAGTACTTC
TRBV27,-,TRBJ1-5,-,15,CASSLGKGGGQPQHF,TGTGCCAGCAGTTTGGGCAAGGGCGGGGGACAGCCCCAGCATTTT
TRBV14,-,TRBJ2-3,-,16,CASSQDLLARTDTQYF,TGTGCCAGCAGCCAAGATCTACTCGCCCGCACAGATACGCAGTATTTT
TRBV28,-,TRBJ1-2,-,14,CASSLDPPNYGYTF,TGTGCCAGCAGCCTGGACCCTCCTAACTATGGCTACACCTTC
TRBV11-2,-,TRBJ1-2,many,14,CASSPGLGDYGYTF,TGTGCCAGCAGCCCTGGCTTAGGGGACTATGGCTACACCTTC
TRBV7-2,-,TRBJ1-5,many,15,CASSLAPLTGQPQHF,TGTGCCAGCAGCTTAGCGCCCCTGACAGGCCAGCCCCAGCATTTT
TRBV4-1,-,TRBJ2-1,many,17,CASSQEGPALTYNEQFF,TGCGCCAGCAGCCAAGAGGGGCCAGCGTTAACCTACAATGAGCAGTTCTTC
TRBV6-5,TRBD1,TRBJ2-2,-,15,CASTRDRRTIGELFF,TGTGCCAGCACTCGGGACAGAAGAACTATAGGGGAGCTGTTTTTT
TRBV12-5,-,TRBJ1-5,many,15,CASGSQGYSNQPQHF,TGTGCTAGTGGCTCTCAGGGATATAGCAATCAGCCCCAGCATTTT
TRBV20-1,-,TRBJ1-4,few,10,CSASDEKLFF,TGCAGTGCTAGTGATGAAAAACTGTTTTTT
TRBV27,-,TRBJ2-2,many,15,CASSLRQTNTGELFF,TGTGCCAGCAGTTTACGACAGACGAACACCGGGGAGCTGTTTTTT
TRBV7-9,-,TRBJ1-1,many,13,CASSPITGTEAFF,TGTGCCAGCAGTCCTATCACCGGGACAGAAGCTTTCTTT
TRBV5-3,TRBD2,TRBJ2-1,many,15,CARSLCLAGAIEQFF,TGTGCCAGAAGCCTCTGCCTAGCGGGAGCGATTGAGCAGTTCTTC
TRBV19,TRBD1,TRBJ1-1,many,15,CASSIRGPRFPEAFF,TGTGCCAGTAGTATAAGGGGGCCGCGGTTCCCTGAAGCTTTCTTT
TRBV19,TRBD1,TRBJ1-1,-,15,CASSGTGGGKAEAFF,TGTGCCAGTAGTGGTACAGGGGGCGGAAAGGCTGAAGCTTTCTTT
TRBV4-1,TRBD2,TRBJ2-5,many,15,CASTWGGNSQETQYF,TGCGCCAGCACCTGGGGAGGGAACTCGCAAGAGACCCAGTACTTC
TRBV20-1,-,TRBJ2-1,-,14,CSARDVTPNNEQFF,TGCAGTGCTAGAGATGTGACCCCGAACAATGAGCAGTTCTTC
TRBV10-3,-,TRBJ2-7,many,16,CAISGDQTVSTYEQYF,TGTGCCATCAGTGGGGACCAGACAGTTTCAACCTACGAGCAGTACTTC